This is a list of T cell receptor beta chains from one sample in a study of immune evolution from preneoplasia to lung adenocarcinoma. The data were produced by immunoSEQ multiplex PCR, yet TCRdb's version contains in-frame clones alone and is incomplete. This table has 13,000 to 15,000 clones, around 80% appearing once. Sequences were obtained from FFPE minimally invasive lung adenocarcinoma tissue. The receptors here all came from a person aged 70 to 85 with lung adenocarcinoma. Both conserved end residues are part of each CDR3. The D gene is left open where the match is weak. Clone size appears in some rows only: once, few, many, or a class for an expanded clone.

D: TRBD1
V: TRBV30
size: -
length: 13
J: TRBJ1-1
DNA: TGTGCCTGGAGTGCGACAGGGACCACTGAAGCTTTCTTT
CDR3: CAWSATGTTEAFF

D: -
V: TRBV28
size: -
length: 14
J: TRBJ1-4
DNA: TGTGCCAGCAGTGTGGGACGGCTTAATGAAAAACTGTTTTTT
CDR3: CASSVGRLNEKLFF

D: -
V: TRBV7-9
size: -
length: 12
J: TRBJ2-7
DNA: TGTGCCAGCAGCCTGCAGGGGGGCGAGCAGTACTTC
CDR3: CASSLQGGEQYF

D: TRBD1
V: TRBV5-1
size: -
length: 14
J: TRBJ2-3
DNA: TGCGCCAGCAGCTTGAGACAGGGGACAGATACGCAGTATTTT
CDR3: CASSLRQGTDTQYF

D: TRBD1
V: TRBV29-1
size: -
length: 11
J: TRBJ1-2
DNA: TGCAGCGGCGGACAGGGAGATGGCTACACCTTC
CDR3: CSGGQGDGYTF

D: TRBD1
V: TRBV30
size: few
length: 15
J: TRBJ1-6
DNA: TGTGCCTGGAGTGTCCAGGACAGGGATAATTCACCCCTCCACTTT
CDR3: CAWSVQDRDNSPLHF

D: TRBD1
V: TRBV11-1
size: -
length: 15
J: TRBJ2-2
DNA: TGTGCCAGCAGCTCGGACAGGGAGTACACCGGGGAGCTGTTTTTT
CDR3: CASSSDREYTGELFF

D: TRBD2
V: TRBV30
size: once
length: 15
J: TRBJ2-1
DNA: TGTGCCTGGAGTTTTAGCGGGAGGGCCCGGTATGAGCAGTTCTTC
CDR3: CAWSFSGRARYEQFF

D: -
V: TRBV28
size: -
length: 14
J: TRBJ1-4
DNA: TGTGCCAGCAGTTTGGCAGGGATCAATGAAAAACTGTTTTTT
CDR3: CASSLAGINEKLFF

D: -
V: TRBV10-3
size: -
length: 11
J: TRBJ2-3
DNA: TGTGCCATCAGTGCGCGAGATACGCAGTATTTT
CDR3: CAISARDTQYF

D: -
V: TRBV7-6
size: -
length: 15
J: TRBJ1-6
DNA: TGTGCCAGCAGCTTAAACACAGGGAAGGGTTCACCCCTCCACTTT
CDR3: CASSLNTGKGSPLHF

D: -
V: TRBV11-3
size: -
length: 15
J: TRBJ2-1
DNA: TGTGCCAGCAGCTTAGTCAGGTTAGGGGCCAAAGAGCAGTTCTTC
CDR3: CASSLVRLGAKEQFF

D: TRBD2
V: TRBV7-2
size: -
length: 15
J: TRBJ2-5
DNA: TGTGCCAGCAGCCTCCGGGGTAGCGGGGCTGAGACCCAGTACTTC
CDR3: CASSLRGSGAETQYF

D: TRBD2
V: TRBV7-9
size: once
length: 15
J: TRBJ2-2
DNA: TGTGCCAGCAGCACCGGGACTAGTATCTCCGGGGAGCTGTTTTTT
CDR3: CASSTGTSISGELFF

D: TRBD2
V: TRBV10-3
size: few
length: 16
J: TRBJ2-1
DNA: TGTGCCATCAGCACTATGACTAGCGGGGGGGCAAATGAGCAGTTCTTC
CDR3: CAISTMTSGGANEQFF

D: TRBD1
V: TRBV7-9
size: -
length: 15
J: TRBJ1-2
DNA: TGTGCCAGCAGCTTAGAAGGGGGACAGCACTATGGCTACACCTTC
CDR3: CASSLEGGQHYGYTF

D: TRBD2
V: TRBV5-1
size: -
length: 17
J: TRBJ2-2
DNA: TGCGCCAGCAGCTTAGGAGCGGGGGCTACGAACACCGGGGAGCTGTTTTTT
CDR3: CASSLGAGATNTGELFF

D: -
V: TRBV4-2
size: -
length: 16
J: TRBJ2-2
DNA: TGTGCCAGCAGCCAAGAAGAGTTCACGAACACCGGGGAGCTGTTTTTT
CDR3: CASSQEEFTNTGELFF

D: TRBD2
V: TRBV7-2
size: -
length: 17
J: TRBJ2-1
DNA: TGTGCCAGCAGCGGCACAACACTAGCGGGAGGCCACAATGAGCAGTTCTTC
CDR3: CASSGTTLAGGHNEQFF

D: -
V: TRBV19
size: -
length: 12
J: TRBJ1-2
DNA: TGTGCCAGTAGTATTCAGGGTTATGGCTACACCTTC
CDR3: CASSIQGYGYTF

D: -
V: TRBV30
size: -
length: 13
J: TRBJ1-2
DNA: TGTGCCTGGACATTCGGCATCAACTATGGCTACACCTTC
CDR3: CAWTFGINYGYTF

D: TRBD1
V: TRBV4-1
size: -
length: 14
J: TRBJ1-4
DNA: TGCGCCAGCAGCCCACAGGGGAAGGAAGAAAAACTGTTTTTT
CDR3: CASSPQGKEEKLFF

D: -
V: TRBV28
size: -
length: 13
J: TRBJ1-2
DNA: TGTGCCAGCAGTTTAAAAAGCATGAGTGGCTACACCTTC
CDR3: CASSLKSMSGYTF

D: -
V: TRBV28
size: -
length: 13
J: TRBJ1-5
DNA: TGTGCCAGCAGTTTCGGCGGAAATCAGCCCCAGCATTTT
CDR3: CASSFGGNQPQHF

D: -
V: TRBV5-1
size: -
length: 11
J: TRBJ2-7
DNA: TGCGCCAGCAGCCGTGGCTACGAGCAGTACTTC
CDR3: CASSRGYEQYF

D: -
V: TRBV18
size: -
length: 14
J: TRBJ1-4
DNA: TGTGCCAGCTCACCTAGGGGCGCGGATGAAAAACTGTTTTTT
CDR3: CASSPRGADEKLFF

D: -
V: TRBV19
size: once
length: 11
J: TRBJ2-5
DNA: TGTGCCAGTAGATACCAAGAGACCCAGTACTTC
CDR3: CASRYQETQYF

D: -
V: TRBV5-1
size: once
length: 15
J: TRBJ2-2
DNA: TGCGCCAGCAGTAGGGCTTCGTTAGGGACCGGGGAGCTGTTTTTT
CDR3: CASSRASLGTGELFF

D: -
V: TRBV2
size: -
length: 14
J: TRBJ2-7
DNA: TGTGCCAGCAAACAGGAACAGGGCGGCCACGAGCAGTACTTC
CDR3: CASKQEQGGHEQYF

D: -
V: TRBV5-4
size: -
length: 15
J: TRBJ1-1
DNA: TGTGCCAGCAGCTATGGGGCAGGGGCTCGGACTGAAGCTTTCTTT
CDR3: CASSYGAGARTEAFF

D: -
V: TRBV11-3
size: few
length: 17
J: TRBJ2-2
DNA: TGTGCCAGCAGCTCCCGTAGTATCGGGGGCGCGACCGGGGAGCTGTTTTTT
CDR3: CASSSRSIGGATGELFF

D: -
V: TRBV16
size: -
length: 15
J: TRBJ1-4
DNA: TGTGCCAGCAGCCAATTTGGTGGTACTAATGAAAAACTGTTTTTT
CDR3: CASSQFGGTNEKLFF

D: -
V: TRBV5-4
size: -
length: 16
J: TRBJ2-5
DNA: TGTGCCAGCAGCTCGGGAGGCAGGGGAGGCGGAGAGACCCAGTACTTC
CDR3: CASSSGGRGGGETQYF

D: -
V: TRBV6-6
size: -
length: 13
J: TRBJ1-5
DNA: TGTGCCAGCAGTCGGGGTTTGGATCAGCCCCAGCATTTT
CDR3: CASSRGLDQPQHF

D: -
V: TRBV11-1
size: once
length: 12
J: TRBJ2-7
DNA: TGTGCCAGCAGCCCATCTGGCTACGAGCAGTACTTC
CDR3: CASSPSGYEQYF

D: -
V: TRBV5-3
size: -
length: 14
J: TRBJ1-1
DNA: TGTGCCAGAAGCTTGGATAGGCAGGGCACTGAAGCTTTCTTT
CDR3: CARSLDRQGTEAFF

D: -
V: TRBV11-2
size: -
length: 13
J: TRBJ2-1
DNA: TGTGCCAGCAGCTTAGTCAGCTACAATGAGCAGTTCTTC
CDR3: CASSLVSYNEQFF

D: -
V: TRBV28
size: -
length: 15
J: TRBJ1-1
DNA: TGTGCCAGCAGCCCCTCCGGGACACCAAACACTGAAGCTTTCTTT
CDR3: CASSPSGTPNTEAFF

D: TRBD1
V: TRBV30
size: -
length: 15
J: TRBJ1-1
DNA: TGTGCCTGGAGTGTACTTGGGGGACAGGGTTTTGAAGCTTTCTTT
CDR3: CAWSVLGGQGFEAFF

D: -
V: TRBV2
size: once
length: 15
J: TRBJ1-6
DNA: TGTGCCAGCAGTCCTCAGCAAACCTATAATTCACCCCTCCACTTT
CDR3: CASSPQQTYNSPLHF

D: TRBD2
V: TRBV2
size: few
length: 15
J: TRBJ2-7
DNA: TGTGCCACTTTACCGGGAGGCCTTAGCTCCTACGAGCAGTACTTC
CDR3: CATLPGGLSSYEQYF

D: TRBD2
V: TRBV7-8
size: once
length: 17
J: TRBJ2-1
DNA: TGTGCCAGCAGCTTAAAGTTAGCGGGAAGCACCTACAATGAGCAGTTCTTC
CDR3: CASSLKLAGSTYNEQFF

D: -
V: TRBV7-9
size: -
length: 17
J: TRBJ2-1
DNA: TGTGCCAGCAGCTTAGCGCAGAGCGGGTTATCCTACAATGAGCAGTTCTTC
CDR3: CASSLAQSGLSYNEQFF

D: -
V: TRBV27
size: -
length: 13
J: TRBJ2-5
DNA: TGTGCCAGCAGACTTAAGGAGGCCGGGACCCAGTACTTC
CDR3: CASRLKEAGTQYF

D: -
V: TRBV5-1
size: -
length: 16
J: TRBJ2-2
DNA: TGCGCCAGCAGCTTGGGTCCCAGCGCGAACACCGGGGAGCTGTTTTTT
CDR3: CASSLGPSANTGELFF

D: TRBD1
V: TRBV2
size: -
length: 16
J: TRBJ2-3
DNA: TGTGCCAGCAGTGAGGACAGGGGATGGGGCACAGATACGCAGTATTTT
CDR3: CASSEDRGWGTDTQYF

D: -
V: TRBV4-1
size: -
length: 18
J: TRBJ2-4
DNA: TGCGCCAGCAGCCAAGGGGGAAGGGCTTCCATAGCCAAAAACATTCAGTACTTC
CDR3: CASSQGGRASIAKNIQYF

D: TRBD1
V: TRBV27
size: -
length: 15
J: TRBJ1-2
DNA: TGTGCCAGCAGTTTACTAGCGACAGGGTGGAGTGGCTACACCTTC
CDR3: CASSLLATGWSGYTF

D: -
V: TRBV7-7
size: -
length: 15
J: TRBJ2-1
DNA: TGTGCTAGCAGCTTAGGGGGGACAGCATACAATGAGCAGTTCTTC
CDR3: CASSLGGTAYNEQFF

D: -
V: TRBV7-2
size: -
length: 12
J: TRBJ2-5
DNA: TGTGCCAGCAGCGTTAGTGGAGAGACCCAGTACTTC
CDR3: CASSVSGETQYF

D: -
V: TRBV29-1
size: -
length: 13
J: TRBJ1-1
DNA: TGCAGCGTTGAAGGGGTCATGAACACTGAAGCTTTCTTT
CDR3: CSVEGVMNTEAFF

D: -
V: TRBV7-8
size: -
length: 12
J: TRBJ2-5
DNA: TGTGCCGGCGCAGGGGTTGGGGAGACCCAGTACTTC
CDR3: CAGAGVGETQYF

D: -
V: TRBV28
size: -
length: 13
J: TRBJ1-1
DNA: TGTGCAGTGCCAAACAGGGAAAACACTGAAGCTTTCTTT
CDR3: CAVPNRENTEAFF